These 26 T cell receptor beta chains came from one sample sequenced in a study of blood T cell repertoires in COVID-19. Using immunoSEQ multiplex PCR, the repertoire was profiled, and TCRdb retains in-frame clones only, with some absent. The sample contains around 180,000 clones, around 88% of which appear only once. Sequenced material: PBMCs or T cells enriched from blood (not recorded which). These TCRs come from a woman aged 25 to 39 who had recovered from COVID-19.

The V gene is TRBV6-6, the J gene TRBJ2-3; 7 bases match TRBD2. V shed 4 bases and J 3 bases; nucleotides not matched to a gene: 7. CDR1 and CDR2 from the germline V gene are MNHNY and SVGAGI (reference sequence). The CDR3 has 15 residues. The CDR3 DNA reads TGTGCCAGCAGTTTCGCCGGGACTAATACAGATACGCAGTATTTT. Protein product: CASSFAGTNTDTQYF.

The chain is built from TRBV6-1 and TRBJ1-4; maybe TRBD1 (5 bases). Germline CDR1 reads MNHNS; CDR2 reads SASEGT. The CDR3 length is 15 residues. The V gene lost 2 bases and the J gene lost 1 base, with 8 bases spanning the gap. The CDR3: CASSERGRTNEKLFF. The CDR3 DNA reads as TGTGCCAGCAGTGAACGGGGGAGAACTAATGAAAAACTGTTTTTT.

The CDR3 region is CASSERRASGTVTDTQYF. In nucleotides, the CDR3 is TGTGCCAGCAGTGAGAGGAGGGCTAGCGGGACGGTCACAGATACGCAGTATTTT. The V gene is TRBV2, the J gene TRBJ2-3; TRBD2 aligns across 9 bases. Germline assignment: CDR1 SNHLY and CDR2 FYNNEI. This CDR3 has 18 amino acids. Trimming took 3 bases from V and 2 from J; bases not matched to a gene: 12.

The chain is built from TRBV12-5 and TRBJ2-1; 8 bases line up with TRBD2. CDR1 is LGHNT, CDR2 FRNRAP, per germline. J lost 0 bases, V lost 9 bases, and 7 bases had no gene match. The CDR3 is made up of 15 amino acids. The chain's CDR3 is CARRAGASSYNEQFF. The CDR3 DNA is TGTGCTAGGAGAGCGGGAGCCAGCTCCTACAATGAGCAGTTCTTC.

This rearrangement joins TRBV7-3 to TRBJ2-7, with D possibly being TRBD2 (5 bases). Trimming stripped 5 bases from V and 0 bases from J, with 14 bases between. Per germline, CDR1 SGHTA and CDR2 FQGTGA. This CDR3 contains 15 residues. This CDR3 is CASSPFAGSSYEQYF. The CDR3 region has the DNA TGTGCCAGCAGCCCCTTTGCGGGTAGCTCCTACGAGCAGTACTTC.

The table lists this clone with a count of one. The V and J genes are TRBV3-1 (or the pseudogene TRBV3-2) and TRBJ2-2, with D perhaps matching TRBD2 (6 bases). This CDR3 comprises 16 residues. The V and J ends lost 3 bases and 3 bases respectively, with 14 bases between them. The germline gives CDR1 LGHDT, CDR2 YNNKEL (reference sequence). The chain's CDR3 is CASSHPPSVDTGELFF. DNA of the CDR3: TGTGCCAGCAGCCATCCCCCTAGCGTCGACACCGGGGAGCTGTTTTTT.

With regard to this clone: Other DNA sequences in this sample translate to the same CDR3. The rearrangement uses TRBV18 and TRBJ1-3; the D is unclear. The CDR3 totals 14 residues. V lost 3 bases, J lost 0 bases, and 6 bases lay in between. Germline values: CDR1 KGHSH, CDR2 LQKENI. CDR3 sequence (DNA): TGTGCCAGCTCACCCGGGAGCTCTGGAAACACCATATATTTT. Translation: CASSPGSSGNTIYF.

The chain is built from TRBV5-4 and TRBJ1-1; D is possibly TRBD1 (6 bases). The CDR3 is 14 amino acids. The ends were cut back, 6 bases at V and 4 bases at J, with 16 bases in the middle. CDR1 is SGHNT, CDR2 YYREEE, per germline (reference sequence). This chain's CDR3 is CASTIGGAVTEAFF. CDR3 nucleotide sequence: TGTGCCAGCACAATAGGGGGGGCGGTCACTGAAGCTTTCTTT.

The chain couples TRBV1 to TRBJ2-7; the table's D call, TRBD2, was not checked against the DNA. TRBV1 is annotated as a pseudogene. The length of the CDR3 is 16 residues. The DNA for the CDR3 is TGCACCAGCAGCCAACCGGGACTAGCGGGAGCCTACGAGCAGTACTTC. Protein product: CTSSQPGLAGAYEQYF.

This clone was observed a few times. The chain combines TRBV18 with TRBJ2-7; D is unresolved. V was shortened by 2 bases and J by 6 bases, with 14 bases between the two germline ends. Germline values: CDR1 KGHSH, CDR2 LQKENI. The CDR3 loop spans 14 amino acids. The CDR3 nucleotides read TGTGCCAGCTCACCATTGTCAGAATTTTCCGAGCAGTACTTC. Residues: CASSPLSEFSEQYF.

The V and J genes are TRBV18 and TRBJ1-6, with D possibly TRBD1 on 5 matching bases. The germline CDR1 and CDR2 sequences are KGHSH and LQKENI. Trimming took 7 bases from V and 10 from J, leaving 14 bases between them. The CDR3 totals 13 residues. CDR3 nucleotide sequence: TGTGCCAGCTTCGTGGGCAGGGAATCACCCCTCCACTTT. Residues: CASFVGRESPLHF.

On this clone: One end of the junction does not line up with germline, which may come from a read error. The chain recombines TRBV2 with TRBJ1-5; the D is unclear. Germline V gene data show CDR1 as SNHLY and CDR2 as FYNNEI. The CDR3 loop spans 15 amino acids. As DNA, the CDR3 is TGTGCAAGCAGTGAAGAGGAGACGGGGAATCAGCCCCAGCATTTT. Amino acid sequence: CASSEEETGNQPQHF. Full variable domain (rest looked up from reference TRBV2 and TRBJ1-5): EPEVTQTPSHQVTQMGQEVILRCVPISNHLYFYWYRQILGQKVEFLVSFYNNEISEKSEIFDDQFSVERPDGSNFTLKIRSTKLEDSAMYFCASSEEETGNQPQHFGDGTRLSIL.

The chain has TRBV5-4 and TRBJ2-1, with 8 bases lining up with TRBD2. This CDR3 has 15 residues. The junction had 10 bases not matched to a gene; V was cut back by 4 bases and J by 7 bases. CDR1 is SGHNT, CDR2 YYREEE, per germline (reference sequence). For the CDR3, the DNA is TGTGCCAGCAGCCCTGGGAATAGCGGGGTAAATGAGCAGTTCTTC. Its translation: CASSPGNSGVNEQFF. Variable domain in full (rest from reference TRBV5-4 and TRBJ2-1): ETGVTQSPTHLIKTRGQQVTLRCSSQSGHNTVSWYQQALGQGPQFIFQYYREEENGRGNFPPRFSGLQFPNYSSELNVNALELDDSALYLCASSPGNSGVNEQFFGPGTRLTVL.

The count of this clone is one. The chain combines TRBV28 with TRBJ1-1; tentatively, D is TRBD1 (6 bases). The CDR3 runs to 17 residues. The germline V gene encodes CDR1 MDHEN and CDR2 SYDVKM. V was cut by 6 bases and J by 0 bases, with 20 bases left in between. In DNA, the CDR3 is TGTGCCAGCAGCCCCCCACCTGGACAGAACATGAACACTGAAGCTTTCTTT. This sequence encodes CASSPPPGQNMNTEAFF.

The chain combines TRBV6-2 or TRBV6-3 with TRBJ1-3; tentatively, D is TRBD1 (6 bases). Germline CDR1 MNHEY, CDR2 SVGEGT. This CDR3 contains 17 residues. V was clipped by 5 bases and J by 0 bases, with 17 bases between them. CDR3 nucleotides: TGTGCCAGCAGTCATCCGGGACAAGTATACTCTGGAAACACCATATATTTT. This translates into CASSHPGQVYSGNTIYF.

This clone came up a few times. The CDR3 protein is CASLTTSGSYEQYF. Written as DNA, the CDR3 is TGTGCCAGCCTCACAACTAGCGGGAGCTACGAGCAGTACTTC. The genes are TRBV28 and TRBJ2-7, with 11 bases fitting TRBD2. In germline, CDR1 is MDHEN, CDR2 SYDVKM. CDR3 size: 14 residues. Trimming cost V 8 bases and J 3 bases; bases outside gene matches: 6.

V usage is TRBV28 and J usage is TRBJ2-3, with TRBD1 as a possible D gene (5 bases). The germline V gene has CDR1 MDHEN and CDR2 SYDVKM. V was trimmed by 2 bases and J by 0 bases, leaving 9 bases between them. CDR3 length: 15 residues. In DNA, the CDR3 is TGTGCCAGCAGTTTAGGACAAAAAAGCACAGATACGCAGTATTTT. It is translated as CASSLGQKSTDTQYF. Based on the CDR3 plus reference TRBV28 and TRBJ2-3, the full variable domain is DVKVTQSSRYLVKRTGEKVFLECVQDMDHENMFWYRQDPGLGLRLIYFSYDVKMKEKGDIPEGYSVSREKKERFSLILESASTNQTSMYLCASSLGQKSTDTQYFGPGTRLTVL.

This chain uses TRBV6-2 or TRBV6-3 with TRBJ2-1; 11 bases agree with TRBD2. This CDR3 contains 16 residues. The V segment lost 0 bases and the J segment 5 bases; nucleotides outside the gene matches: 3. Germline loops: CDR1 MNHEY, CDR2 SVGEGT. In DNA form, the CDR3 reads TGTGCCAGCAGTTACTCTCTAGCGGGAGGTAACAATGAGCAGTTCTTC. It codes for CASSYSLAGGNNEQFF.

V and J are TRBV4-2 and TRBJ1-3, with 8 bases matching TRBD1. Germline V gene sequence: CDR1 LGHNA, CDR2 YNFKEQ. This CDR3 is built from 17 residues. The V and J ends lost 4 bases and 0 bases, in that order; junction bases with no gene match: 8. CDR3 in amino acids: CASSPDGQGPSGNTIYF. CDR3 in DNA: TGTGCCAGCAGCCCCGATGGACAGGGCCCCTCTGGAAACACCATATATTTT.

The chain combines TRBV28 with TRBJ2-5; D remains ambiguous. CDR3 length: 13 residues. In germline, CDR1 is MDHEN, CDR2 SYDVKM. The germline V and J ends were trimmed by 4 bases and 2 bases, with 8 bases remaining between them. The CDR3 DNA reads TGTGCCAGCAGTTCGAGAGGACAAGAGACCCAGTACTTC. It yields the protein CASSSRGQETQYF. The full variable domain, in which reference TRBV28 and TRBJ2-5 provide the parts outside the CDR3, is DVKVTQSSRYLVKRTGEKVFLECVQDMDHENMFWYRQDPGLGLRLIYFSYDVKMKEKGDIPEGYSVSREKKERFSLILESASTNQTSMYLCASSSRGQETQYFGPGTRLLVL.

The rearrangement uses TRBV28 and TRBJ2-7; TRBD1 is a possible D gene (5 bases). This CDR3 spans 14 amino acids. V was cut by 5 bases and J by 3 bases, with 14 bases left in between. Germline V CDR1 and CDR2: MDHEN, SYDVKM. CDR3 DNA sequence: TGTGCCAGCAGTCCACACCGTCAGGGCTACGAGCAGTACTTC. This gives the protein CASSPHRQGYEQYF.

The chain has TRBV19 and TRBJ1-5; D possibly corresponds to TRBD1 (6 bases). Germline CDR1 reads LNHDA; CDR2 reads SQIVND (reference sequence). This CDR3 region has 15 residues. V lost 2 bases, J lost 9 bases, and 17 bases lay in between. The CDR3 reads CASSIRGTLPGPQHF. The CDR3 DNA is TGTGCCAGTAGTATAAGGGGGACGCTCCCCGGGCCCCAGCATTTT.

The chain combines TRBV5-4 with TRBJ2-3, with a possible D match to TRBD2 (8 bases). With 3 bases removed from V and 3 bases from J, the gap between germline ends came to 23 bases. The CDR3 totals 18 residues. Germline values: CDR1 SGHNT, CDR2 YYREEE (reference sequence). The DNA for the CDR3 is TGTGCCAGCAGCTCTGGGTTGGGGGACAGCGGGAGAACAGATACGCAGTATTTT. As protein: CASSSGLGDSGRTDTQYF.

This sequence joins TRBV5-8 and TRBJ1-1; TRBD1 is a possible D gene (6 bases). Between the trimmed V and J ends, which lost 6 bases and 1 base, there was a span of 10 bases. The CDR3 length is 13 residues. CDR1 is SGHTS and CDR2 is YDEGEE in the germline V gene. The CDR3 DNA sequence: TGTGCCAGCAACGGACAGCGGAACACTGAAGCTTTCTTT. As protein: CASNGQRNTEAFF.

In its sample, this clone was seen a few times. This rearrangement joins TRBV20-1 to TRBJ1-1; D ambiguous. This CDR3 is built from 16 residues. With 3 bases removed from V and 1 base from J, the gap between germline ends came to 18 bases. Germline assignment: CDR1 DFQATT and CDR2 SNEGSKA (reference sequence). The CDR3 sequence is CSASSPNPGRNTEAFF. The CDR3 DNA reads as TGCAGTGCTAGTTCGCCGAACCCAGGAAGGAACACTGAAGCTTTCTTT.

This chain joins TRBV5-1 and TRBJ2-5, with a tentative D call TRBD1 (6 bases). Germline CDR1 reads SGHRS; CDR2 reads YFSETQ. The V end lost 4 bases, the J end lost 5 bases, and 12 bases lay between the germline ends. The CDR3 is 13 amino acids. In DNA, the CDR3 is TGCGCCAGCAGCCAGGGGTTGGGTGAGACCCAGTACTTC. It yields the protein CASSQGLGETQYF.